This entry describes one T cell receptor (beta chain). The record originates from a study of blood T cell repertoires in COVID-19. Per the germline V gene, CDR1 is LNHDA and CDR2 is SQIVND (reference sequence). The CDR3 runs 14 residues. The ends were cut back, 5 bases at V and 1 base at J, with 9 bases in the middle. This table comes from immunoSEQ multiplex PCR, and its TCRdb copy is limited to in-frame clones, with some not included. Of around 200,000 clones detected, less than 90% appear once; the ten largest clones hold less than 20%. This clonotype originated in an elderly woman with active or convalescent COVID-19. Sequencing was carried out using peripheral blood. This rearrangement joins TRBV19 to TRBJ1-3; D is undetermined. CDR3 bases: TGTGCCAGTAGTTTTGCGGGTTCTGGAAACACCATATATTTT. Protein sequence: CASSFAGSGNTIYF.